The entry below gives a single T cell receptor beta chain sequence along with its context. Its antigen is still unknown. This entry is derived from a study of persistence of HIV-infected CD4 T cells. The immunoSEQ assay was version 4, run in survey mode. TCRdb's copy holds only in-frame clones and misses some; the assay was immunoSEQ multiplex PCR. The sample holds tens of thousands of clones, roughly four fifths seen once. CDR1 is SGHRS and CDR2 is YFSETQ in the germline V gene. The CDR3 consists of 14 residues. The V end was cut by 4 bases, the J end by 0 bases, with 10 bases between. An overlapping HIV-1 Gag peptide pool stimulated these cells at about 0.91 ug/peptide/mL. Memory cells lacking CD40L and CD69 with high CD45RO were sorted.

This clonotype was obtained from an adult woman with HIV who was CMV-seropositive. V usage is TRBV5-1 and J usage is TRBJ1-1; D gene uncertain. The specimen comprised CD4+ T cells sorted from PBMCs after approximately 19-hour stimulation, sampled from a patient who received antiretroviral therapy. Written as DNA, the CDR3 is TGCGCCAGCAGCACCGGAGAGATGAACACTGAAGCTTTCTTT. The encoded protein is CASSTGEMNTEAFF. Supplemented by reference TRBV5-1 and TRBJ1-1, the full variable domain reads KAGVTQTPRYLIKTRGQQVTLSCSPISGHRSVSWYQQTPGQGLQFLFEYFSETQRNKGNFPGRFSGRQFSNSRSEMNVSTLELGDSALYLCASSTGEMNTEAFFGQGTRLTVV.